The clone carrying this T cell receptor (beta chain) was counted between two and nine times. Antigen unknown. The germline gives CDR1 DFQATT, CDR2 SNEGSKA (reference sequence). The CDR3 contains 15 residues. V lost 6 bases and J lost 2, with 20 bases in between. The data originate from a study of T cell repertoires in cytomegalovirus infection. Regarding the study as a whole: CMV-specific HLA-C-restricted TCR beta clonotypes dominated the ex vivo response.

TCRdb independently ran MiXCR on the reads; one entry per CDR3 protein. The sample records around 350,000 distinct CDR3 sequences, around a sixth being singletons. The sequenced sample was PBMCs. The chain couples TRBV20-1 to TRBJ2-7, with no clear D. The sequence was collected from a human donor in good health (CMV status not recorded). Some clones in this sample may be carry-over from other donors' samples. The chain's CDR3 is CSAPGPPNSAYEQYF. CDR3 nucleotide sequence: TGCAGTGCCCCGGGCCCGCCGAATTCGGCCTACGAGCAGTACTTC.